This passage covers 21 T cell receptor beta chains from one sample sequenced in a study of blood T cell repertoires in COVID-19. Here immunoSEQ multiplex PCR was the method, and the copy in TCRdb shows in-frame clones only, minus some. The sample holds approximately 210,000 clones, 70% to 90% seen once. The source material was peripheral blood. The source is a woman aged 40 to 55 with acute or convalescent COVID-19.

The V and J genes are TRBV7-6 and TRBJ2-1; 8 bases are shared with TRBD2. Germline-derived CDR1 and CDR2 are SGHVS and FNYEAQ. CDR3 length equals 20 residues. The V and J ends lost 0 bases and 0 bases, in that order; junction bases with no gene match: 13. The chain's CDR3 is CASSLAQVGAGESSYNEQFF. DNA of the CDR3: TGTGCCAGCAGCTTAGCGCAGGTCGGAGCGGGGGAGAGCTCCTACAATGAGCAGTTCTTC. The entire variable domain, with the rest obtained from reference TRBV7-6 and TRBJ2-1, is as follows: GAGVSQSPRYKVTKRGQDVALRCDPISGHVSLYWYRQALGQGPEFLTYFNYEAQQDKSGLPNDRFSAERPEGSISTLTIQRTEQRDSAMYRCASSLAQVGAGESSYNEQFFGPGTRLTVL.

The chain employs TRBV29-1 and TRBJ1-4, with D tentatively TRBD1 (5 bases). CDR3 size: 13 residues. Germline values: CDR1 SQVTM, CDR2 ANQGSEA. Trimming took 7 bases from V and 8 from J, leaving 17 bases between them. The CDR3 nucleotides are TGCAGCGCGGGGGTGAGGTCAGTCGAAAAACTGTTTTTT. It yields the protein CSAGVRSVEKLFF.

CDR3 in amino acids: CSVLKTARGYGYTF. The CDR3 DNA is TGCAGCGTTCTCAAGACAGCTAGGGGCTATGGCTACACCTTC. This chain uses TRBV29-1 with TRBJ1-2, with D perhaps TRBD1 (5 bases). V gave up 5 bases and J gave up 4 bases, with 17 bases separating them. Germline CDR1 is SQVTM and CDR2 is ANQGSEA. CDR3 size: 14 residues.

The chain joins TRBV3-1 (or the pseudogene TRBV3-2) to TRBJ2-5; 8 positions match TRBD2. This CDR3 has 18 residues. Losses at the gene ends were 2 bases for V and 2 bases for J; bases not matched to a gene: 13. Germline values: CDR1 LGHDT, CDR2 YNNKEL (reference sequence). The CDR3 region has the DNA TGTGCCAGCAGCCAAATTATGGCGGGGGGCGGTTCACAAGAGACCCAGTACTTC. Its translation: CASSQIMAGGGSQETQYF.

V and J are TRBV25-1 and TRBJ2-7; D unclear. The CDR3 is 14 residues long. Trimming shortened V by 7 bases and J by 0 bases, and 13 bases separated the two germline ends. Germline CDR1 and CDR2: MGHDK and SYGVNS. DNA for the CDR3: TGTGCCAGCATGAGCAGCGCGAGCTCCTACGAGCAGTACGTC. The encoded protein is CASMSSASSYEQYV.

This sequence joins TRBV6-5 and TRBJ1-1, with D possibly matching TRBD1 (6 bases). V lost 8 bases, J lost 3 bases, and 13 bases lay in between. The germline gives CDR1 MNHEY, CDR2 SVGAGI. CDR3 length: 13 amino acids. In DNA form, the CDR3 reads TGTGCCAGCGGAACCGGGACACACACTGAAGCTTTCTTT. The encoded protein is CASGTGTHTEAFF.

V gene TRBV5-1 combines with J gene TRBJ2-5; tentative D call: TRBD1 (6 bases). The germline V gene encodes CDR1 SGHRS and CDR2 YFSETQ. The CDR3 has 14 amino acids. V shed 3 bases and J shed 2 bases, with 11 bases lying between them. The CDR3 here is CASSSPGQQETQYF. The CDR3 bases are TGCGCCAGCAGCTCCCCTGGACAGCAAGAGACCCAGTACTTC.

The rearrangement uses TRBV6-5 and TRBJ1-2, with a weak D call TRBD1 (6 bases). The CDR3 consists of 13 residues. Germline V lookup: CDR1 MNHEY, CDR2 SVGAGI. Trimming removed 3 bases from V and 4 bases from J, with 9 bases in between. Here the CDR3 reads CASSYGGAYGYTF. CDR3 nucleotides: TGTGCCAGCAGTTATGGGGGCGCCTATGGCTACACCTTC.

The chain uses TRBV10-3 and TRBJ1-4, with D unresolved. V dropped 4 bases and J dropped 0 bases, with 6 bases sitting between them. Germline V CDR1 and CDR2: ENHRY, SYGVKD. The CDR3 is 14 amino acids. This CDR3 reads CAISAGATNEKLFF. The CDR3 bases are TGTGCCATCAGTGCGGGTGCAACTAATGAAAAACTGTTTTTT.

The J gene is TRBJ1-4, the V gene TRBV6-2 or TRBV6-3; possibly TRBD1 for D (6 bases). The CDR3 runs to 18 residues. Germline loops: CDR1 MNHEY, CDR2 SVGEGT. V was pared by 6 bases and J by 8 bases, with 28 bases between. The CDR3 nucleotides are TGTGCCAGCAGCTCCCCGTCGGGACATAACCTTCCACGGGAAAAACTGTTTTTT. It specifies CASSSPSGHNLPREKLFF.

J is TRBJ2-1 and V is TRBV12-3 or TRBV12-4, with D perhaps TRBD1 (5 bases). V dropped 3 bases and J dropped 10 bases, with 13 bases sitting between them. The CDR3 is 13 amino acids. The CDR3, as DNA: TGTGCCAGCAGTTTGGACGAAAAGGGGGAGCAGTTCTTC. It translates to CASSLDEKGEQFF.

The chain links TRBV9 to TRBJ1-1; D unclear. Germline-derived CDR1 and CDR2 are SGDLS and YYNGEE. CDR3 length: 16 amino acids. With 0 bases removed from V and 4 bases from J, the gap between germline ends came to 16 bases. The CDR3 region is CASSVGTSWGGTEAFF. The DNA of the CDR3 is TGTGCCAGCAGCGTAGGTACGTCGTGGGGAGGCACTGAAGCTTTCTTT.

This chain uses TRBV6-5 with TRBJ2-5, with 9 bases that match TRBD1. The V gene's germline CDR1 is MNHEY and CDR2 SVGAGI. The CDR3 has 14 residues. V shed 6 bases, J shed 5 bases, and the junction held 7 bases outside the gene matches. The CDR3 reads CASSGYRGRETQYF. For the CDR3, the DNA is TGTGCCAGCAGCGGCTACAGGGGGCGGGAGACCCAGTACTTC.

This clone was counted only a few times. The V and J genes are TRBV11-2 and TRBJ1-5, with D uncertain. CDR1 and CDR2 from the germline V gene are SGHAT and FQNNGV. There are 14 residues in the CDR3. The V and J ends lost 5 bases and 6 bases respectively, with 14 bases between them. Here the CDR3 DNA reads TGTGCCAGCAGCCCTGACTGGGCGGGTCAGCCCCAGCATTTT. Translating gives CASSPDWAGQPQHF.

This clone appeared a few times. This chain links TRBV7-2 with TRBJ1-1; the D gene is possibly TRBD1 (6 bases). The CDR3 is made up of 15 amino acids. The V gene lost 4 bases and the J gene lost 5 bases, with 17 bases spanning the gap. CDR1 is SGHTA, CDR2 FQGNSA, per germline. The CDR3 DNA reads as TGTGCCAGCAGCTCCTACTCCACCACAGGGACTGAAGCTTTCTTT. Translating it yields CASSSYSTTGTEAFF.

This chain links TRBV30 with TRBJ1-3; D is unclear. Per the germline V gene, CDR1 is GTSNPN and CDR2 is SVGIG (reference sequence). Between the trimmed V and J ends, which lost 1 base and 4 bases, there was a span of 11 bases. This CDR3 comprises 14 residues. The CDR3 DNA is TGTGCCTGGAGTGGACTCCTATTAGGAAACACCATATATTTT. Translated, it gives CAWSGLLLGNTIYF.

The rearrangement joins TRBV12-3 or TRBV12-4 to TRBJ1-5, with TRBD1 matching 7 bases. The CDR3 spans 12 residues. The ends lost 5 bases at V and 5 bases at J; junction bases unmatched: 0. In DNA form, the CDR3 reads TGTGCCAGCAGTGGGACAGATCAGCCCCAGCATTTT. Amino acid sequence: CASSGTDQPQHF.

This chain uses TRBV5-1 with TRBJ1-1, with a possible D match to TRBD1 (5 bases). Germline loops: CDR1 SGHRS, CDR2 YFSETQ. V lost 4 bases to trimming and J lost 4 bases, with 11 bases between them. The CDR3 consists of 13 residues. The CDR3, as DNA: TGCGCCAGCAGCAACCAGGGTGGCACTGAAGCTTTCTTT. It translates to CASSNQGGTEAFF. Filled out from reference TRBV5-1 and TRBJ1-1, the complete variable domain reads KAGVTQTPRYLIKTRGQQVTLSCSPISGHRSVSWYQQTPGQGLQFLFEYFSETQRNKGNFPGRFSGRQFSNSRSEMNVSTLELGDSALYLCASSNQGGTEAFFGQGTRLTVV.

CDR3 sequence: CASSQGTLNEQYV. For the CDR3, the DNA is TGTGCCAGCAGCCAGGGGACATTAAACGAGCAGTACGTC. The chain recombines TRBV3-1 (or the pseudogene TRBV3-2) with TRBJ2-7, with D maybe TRBD1 (6 bases). Germline CDR1 LGHDT, CDR2 YNNKEL (reference sequence). The CDR3 covers 13 residues. The V end lost 3 bases, the J end lost 5 bases, and 11 bases lay between the germline ends.

The gene calls are TRBV29-1 and TRBJ1-2, with TRBD1 matching over 8 bases. Trimming took 4 bases from V and 7 from J; bases not matched to a gene: 11. This CDR3 has 14 residues. Germline-derived CDR1 and CDR2 are SQVTM and ANQGSEA. The CDR3 DNA sequence: TGCAGCGTTGTGGGCTTTGGACAGGGAATTGGCTACACCTTC. Amino acid sequence: CSVVGFGQGIGYTF.

The genes are TRBV9 and TRBJ1-2; D is uncertain. CDR1 is SGDLS and CDR2 is YYNGEE in the germline V gene. V gave up 3 bases and J gave up 13 bases, with 10 bases separating them. This CDR3 comprises 10 residues. The CDR3 loop is CASSEPPGTF. The CDR3, as DNA: TGTGCCAGCAGCGAGCCCCCCGGCACCTTC.